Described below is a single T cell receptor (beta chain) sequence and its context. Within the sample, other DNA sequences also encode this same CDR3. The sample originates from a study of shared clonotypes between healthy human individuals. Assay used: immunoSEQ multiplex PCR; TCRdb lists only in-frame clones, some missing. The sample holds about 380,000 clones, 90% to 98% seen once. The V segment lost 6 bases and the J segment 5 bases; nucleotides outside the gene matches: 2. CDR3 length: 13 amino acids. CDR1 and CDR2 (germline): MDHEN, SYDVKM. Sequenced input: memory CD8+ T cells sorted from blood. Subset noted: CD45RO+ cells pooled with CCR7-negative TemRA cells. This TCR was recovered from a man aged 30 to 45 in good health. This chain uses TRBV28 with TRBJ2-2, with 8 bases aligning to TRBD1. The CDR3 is CASRRQGTGELFF. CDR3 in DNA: TGTGCCAGCAGGAGACAGGGGACCGGGGAGCTGTTTTTT.